Included here is one T cell receptor beta chain sequence, with context. V gave up 3 bases and J gave up 2 bases; unmatched junction bases: 14. This CDR3 is built from 18 residues. From germline, CDR1 is KGHSH and CDR2 LQKENI. Repertoires were generated with immunoSEQ multiplex PCR, while TCRdb's copy carries only in-frame clones and drops some. In the table there are about 72,000 clones, over 75% of which are singletons. These data are taken from a study of radiotherapy plus CTLA-4 blockade in lung cancer. This clonotype was sampled from a human donor with non-small cell lung cancer who had a partial response to radiotherapy plus ipilimumab. This sequence joins TRBV18 and TRBJ2-5; 8 nucleotides agree with TRBD2. Sequences were derived from peripheral blood, sampled from a patient treated with radiotherapy plus ipilimumab. CDR3 loop: CASSPDNGRASDQETQYF. As DNA, the CDR3 is TGTGCCAGCTCACCTGATAACGGGAGGGCATCAGATCAAGAGACCCAGTACTTC.